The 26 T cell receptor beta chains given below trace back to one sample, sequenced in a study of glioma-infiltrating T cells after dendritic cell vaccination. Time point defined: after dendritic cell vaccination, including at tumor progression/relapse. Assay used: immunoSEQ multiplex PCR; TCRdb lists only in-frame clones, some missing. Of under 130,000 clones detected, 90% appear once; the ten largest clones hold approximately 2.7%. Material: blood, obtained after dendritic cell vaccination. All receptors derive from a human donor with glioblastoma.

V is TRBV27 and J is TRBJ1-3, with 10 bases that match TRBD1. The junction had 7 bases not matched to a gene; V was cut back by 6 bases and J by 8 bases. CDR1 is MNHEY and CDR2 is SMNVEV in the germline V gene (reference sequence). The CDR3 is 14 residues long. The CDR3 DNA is TGTGCCAGCAGGATGGGGACAGGGGCGGACACCATATATTTT. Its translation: CASRMGTGADTIYF.

The CDR3 nucleotides read TGTGCCAGCAGCGCCCCGGGGGGCCGAAATACGCAGTATTTT. This codes for CASSAPGGRNTQYF. V usage is TRBV9 and J usage is TRBJ2-3; D might be TRBD2 (7 bases). CDR3 length: 14 residues. The V gene's germline CDR1 is SGDLS and CDR2 YYNGEE. The V gene lost 3 bases and the J gene lost 7 bases, with 15 bases spanning the gap. The complete variable domain, with remaining parts taken from reference TRBV9 and TRBJ2-3, reads DSGVTQTPKHLITATGQRVTLRCSPRSGDLSVYWYQQSLDQGLQFLIQYYNGEERAKGNILERFSAQQFPDLHSELNLSSLELGDSALYFCASSAPGGRNTQYFGPGTRLTVL.

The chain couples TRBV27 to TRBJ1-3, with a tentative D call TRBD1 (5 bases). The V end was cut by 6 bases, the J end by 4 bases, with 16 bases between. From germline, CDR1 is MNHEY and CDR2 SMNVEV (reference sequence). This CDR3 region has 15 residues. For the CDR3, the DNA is TGTGCCAGCAGCCCCGGCGGCAGGGTAGGAAACACCATATATTTT. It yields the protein CASSPGGRVGNTIYF.

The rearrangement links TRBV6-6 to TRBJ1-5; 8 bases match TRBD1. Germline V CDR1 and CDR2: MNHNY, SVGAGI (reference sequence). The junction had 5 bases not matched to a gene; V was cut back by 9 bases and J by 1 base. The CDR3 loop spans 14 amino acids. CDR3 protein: CASADRVSNQPQHF. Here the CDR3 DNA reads TGTGCCAGTGCGGACAGGGTAAGCAATCAGCCCCAGCATTTT.

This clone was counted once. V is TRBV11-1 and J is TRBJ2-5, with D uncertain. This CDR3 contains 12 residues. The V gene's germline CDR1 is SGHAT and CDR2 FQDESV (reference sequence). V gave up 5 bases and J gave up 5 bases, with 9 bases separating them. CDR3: CASSLEYETQYF. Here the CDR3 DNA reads TGTGCCAGCAGCCTGGAGTATGAGACCCAGTACTTC.

The CDR3 DNA reads TGCGCCAGCAGCGGGACAGGGGGCGGGGGTGAAAAACTGTTTTTT. As protein: CASSGTGGGGEKLFF. The chain is built from TRBV5-1 and TRBJ1-4; 12 bases align to TRBD1. The germline V gene has CDR1 SGHRS and CDR2 YFSETQ. The CDR3 length is 15 residues. The V and J ends lost 4 bases and 7 bases, in that order; junction bases with no gene match: 5.

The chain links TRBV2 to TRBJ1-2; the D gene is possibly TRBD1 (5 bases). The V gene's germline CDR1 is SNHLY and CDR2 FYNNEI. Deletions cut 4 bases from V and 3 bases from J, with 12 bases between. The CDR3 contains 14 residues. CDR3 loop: CASSAWGEDYGYTF. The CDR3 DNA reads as TGTGCCAGCAGTGCCTGGGGGGAGGACTATGGCTACACCTTC.

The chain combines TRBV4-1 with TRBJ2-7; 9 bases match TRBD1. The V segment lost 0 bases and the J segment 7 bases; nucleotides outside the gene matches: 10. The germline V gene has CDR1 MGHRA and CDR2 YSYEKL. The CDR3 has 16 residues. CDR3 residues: CASSQDWTGELREQYF. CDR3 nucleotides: TGCGCCAGCAGCCAAGATTGGACAGGGGAATTACGGGAGCAGTACTTC.

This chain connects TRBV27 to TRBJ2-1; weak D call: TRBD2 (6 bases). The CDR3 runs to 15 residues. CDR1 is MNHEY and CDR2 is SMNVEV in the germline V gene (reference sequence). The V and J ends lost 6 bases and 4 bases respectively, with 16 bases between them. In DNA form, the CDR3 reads TGTGCCAGCAGAAAAGAACTCCGGGGGTACAATGAGCAGTTCTTC. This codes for CASRKELRGYNEQFF.

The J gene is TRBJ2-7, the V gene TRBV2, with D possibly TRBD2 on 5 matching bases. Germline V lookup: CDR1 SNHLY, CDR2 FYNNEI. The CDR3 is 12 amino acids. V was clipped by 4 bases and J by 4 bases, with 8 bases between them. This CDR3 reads CASSGGPYEQYF. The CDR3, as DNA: TGTGCCAGCAGTGGAGGGCCGTACGAGCAGTACTTC.

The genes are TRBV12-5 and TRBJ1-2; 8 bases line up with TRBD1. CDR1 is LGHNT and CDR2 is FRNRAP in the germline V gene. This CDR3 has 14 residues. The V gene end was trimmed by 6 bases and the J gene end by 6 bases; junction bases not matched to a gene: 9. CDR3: CASGIRGPENGYTF. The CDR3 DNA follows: TGTGCTAGTGGCATCAGGGGGCCCGAGAATGGCTACACCTTC.

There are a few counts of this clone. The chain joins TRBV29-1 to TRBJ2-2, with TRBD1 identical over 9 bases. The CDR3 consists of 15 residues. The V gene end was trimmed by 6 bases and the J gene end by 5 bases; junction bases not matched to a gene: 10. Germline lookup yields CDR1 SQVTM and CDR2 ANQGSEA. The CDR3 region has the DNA TGCAGCGTCCGGACACAGGGGGCACTAACCGGGGAGCTGTTTTTT. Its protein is CSVRTQGALTGELFF.

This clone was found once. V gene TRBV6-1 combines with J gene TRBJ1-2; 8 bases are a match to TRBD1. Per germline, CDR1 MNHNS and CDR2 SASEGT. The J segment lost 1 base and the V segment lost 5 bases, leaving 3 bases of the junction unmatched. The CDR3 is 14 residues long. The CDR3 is CASSPDRGNYGYTF. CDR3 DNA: TGTGCCAGCAGTCCAGACAGGGGTAACTATGGCTACACCTTC.

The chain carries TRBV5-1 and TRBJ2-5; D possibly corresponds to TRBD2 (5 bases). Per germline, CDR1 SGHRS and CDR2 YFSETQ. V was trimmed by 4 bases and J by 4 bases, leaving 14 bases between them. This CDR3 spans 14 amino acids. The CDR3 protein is CASSPPRDGETQYF. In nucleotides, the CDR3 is TGCGCCAGCAGCCCCCCCCGGGATGGAGAGACCCAGTACTTC. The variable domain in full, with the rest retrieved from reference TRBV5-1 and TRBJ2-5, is KAGVTQTPRYLIKTRGQQVTLSCSPISGHRSVSWYQQTPGQGLQFLFEYFSETQRNKGNFPGRFSGRQFSNSRSEMNVSTLELGDSALYLCASSPPRDGETQYFGPGTRLLVL.

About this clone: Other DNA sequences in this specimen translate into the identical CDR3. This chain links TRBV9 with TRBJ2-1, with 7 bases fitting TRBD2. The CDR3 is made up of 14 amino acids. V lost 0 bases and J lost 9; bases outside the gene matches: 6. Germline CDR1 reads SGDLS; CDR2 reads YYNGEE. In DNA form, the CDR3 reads TGTGCCAGCAGCGTAGCTACGGGGAGGGGTGAGCAGTTCTTC. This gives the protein CASSVATGRGEQFF. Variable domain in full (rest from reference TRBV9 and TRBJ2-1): DSGVTQTPKHLITATGQRVTLRCSPRSGDLSVYWYQQSLDQGLQFLIQYYNGEERAKGNILERFSAQQFPDLHSELNLSSLELGDSALYFCASSVATGRGEQFFGPGTRLTVL.

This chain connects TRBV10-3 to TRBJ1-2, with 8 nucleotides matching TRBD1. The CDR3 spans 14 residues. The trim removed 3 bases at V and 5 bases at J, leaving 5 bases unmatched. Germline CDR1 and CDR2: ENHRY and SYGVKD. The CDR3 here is CAISEQGGAYGYTF. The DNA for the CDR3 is TGTGCCATCAGTGAACAGGGGGGGGCATATGGCTACACCTTC.

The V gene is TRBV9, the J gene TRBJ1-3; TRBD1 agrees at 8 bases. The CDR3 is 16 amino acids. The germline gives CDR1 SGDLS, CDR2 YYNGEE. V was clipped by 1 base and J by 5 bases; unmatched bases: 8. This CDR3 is CASSVSLRQGRNTIYF. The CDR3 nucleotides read TGTGCCAGCAGCGTAAGCCTACGACAGGGGAGAAACACCATATATTTT.

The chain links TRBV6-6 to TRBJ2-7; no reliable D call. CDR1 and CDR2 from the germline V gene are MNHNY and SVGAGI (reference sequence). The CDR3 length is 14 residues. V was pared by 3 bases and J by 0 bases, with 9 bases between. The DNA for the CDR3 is TGTGCCAGCAGTTATGCGCAGGCCTCCTACGAGCAGTACTTC. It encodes CASSYAQASYEQYF.

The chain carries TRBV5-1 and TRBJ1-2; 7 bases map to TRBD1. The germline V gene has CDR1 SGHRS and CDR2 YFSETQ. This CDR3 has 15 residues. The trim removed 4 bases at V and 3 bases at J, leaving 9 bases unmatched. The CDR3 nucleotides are TGCGCCAGCAGCACCACGGGGACAGAACACTATGGCTACACCTTC. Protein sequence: CASSTTGTEHYGYTF.

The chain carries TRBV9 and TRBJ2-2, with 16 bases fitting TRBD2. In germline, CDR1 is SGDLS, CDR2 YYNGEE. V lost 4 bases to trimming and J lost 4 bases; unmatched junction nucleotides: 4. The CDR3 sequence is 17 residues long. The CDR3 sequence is CASSPGTSGGGTGELFF. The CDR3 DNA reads TGTGCCAGCAGCCCCGGGACTAGCGGGGGGGGCACCGGGGAGCTGTTTTTT. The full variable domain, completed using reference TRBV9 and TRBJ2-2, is DSGVTQTPKHLITATGQRVTLRCSPRSGDLSVYWYQQSLDQGLQFLIQYYNGEERAKGNILERFSAQQFPDLHSELNLSSLELGDSALYFCASSPGTSGGGTGELFFGEGSRLTVL.

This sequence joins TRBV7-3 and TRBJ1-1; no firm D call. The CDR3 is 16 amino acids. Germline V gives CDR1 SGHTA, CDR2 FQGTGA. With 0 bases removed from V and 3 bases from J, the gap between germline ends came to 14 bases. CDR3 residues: CASSLTATGFHTEAFF. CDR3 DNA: TGTGCCAGCAGCTTAACTGCGACGGGTTTTCACACTGAAGCTTTCTTT.

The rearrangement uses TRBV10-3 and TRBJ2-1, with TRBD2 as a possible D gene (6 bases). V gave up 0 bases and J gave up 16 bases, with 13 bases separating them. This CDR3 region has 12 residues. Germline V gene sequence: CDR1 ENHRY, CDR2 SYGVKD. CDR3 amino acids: CAISESGRECFF. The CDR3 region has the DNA TGTGCCATCAGTGAGTCGGGTCGGGAGTGTTTCTTC.

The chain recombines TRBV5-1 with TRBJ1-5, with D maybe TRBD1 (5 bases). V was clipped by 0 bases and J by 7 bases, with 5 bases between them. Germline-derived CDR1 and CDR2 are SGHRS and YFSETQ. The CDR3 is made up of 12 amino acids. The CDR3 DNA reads TGCGCCAGCAGCTTGGAGGGGCAGCCCCAGCATTTT. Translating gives CASSLEGQPQHF. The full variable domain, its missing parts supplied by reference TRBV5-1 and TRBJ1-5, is KAGVTQTPRYLIKTRGQQVTLSCSPISGHRSVSWYQQTPGQGLQFLFEYFSETQRNKGNFPGRFSGRQFSNSRSEMNVSTLELGDSALYLCASSLEGQPQHFGDGTRLSIL.

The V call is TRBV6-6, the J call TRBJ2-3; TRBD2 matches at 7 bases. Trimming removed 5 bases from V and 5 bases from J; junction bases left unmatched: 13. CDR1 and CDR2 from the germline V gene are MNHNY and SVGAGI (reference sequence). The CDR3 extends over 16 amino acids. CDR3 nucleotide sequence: TGTGCCAGCAGTCGAATGAGTGGGGGGGACGGAGATACGCAGTATTTT. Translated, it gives CASSRMSGGDGDTQYF.

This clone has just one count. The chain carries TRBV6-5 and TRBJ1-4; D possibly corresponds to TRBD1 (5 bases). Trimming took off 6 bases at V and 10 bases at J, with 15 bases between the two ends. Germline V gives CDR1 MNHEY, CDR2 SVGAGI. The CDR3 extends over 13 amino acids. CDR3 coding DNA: TGTGCCAGCAGCGACAGAGAGTCTCGAAAACTGTTTTTT. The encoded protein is CASSDRESRKLFF.

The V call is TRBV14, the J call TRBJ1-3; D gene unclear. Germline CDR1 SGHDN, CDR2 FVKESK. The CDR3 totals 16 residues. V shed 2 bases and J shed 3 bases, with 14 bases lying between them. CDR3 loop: CASSQLTSLSGNTIYF. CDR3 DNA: TGTGCCAGCAGCCAACTAACTAGTTTGAGTGGAAACACCATATATTTT.